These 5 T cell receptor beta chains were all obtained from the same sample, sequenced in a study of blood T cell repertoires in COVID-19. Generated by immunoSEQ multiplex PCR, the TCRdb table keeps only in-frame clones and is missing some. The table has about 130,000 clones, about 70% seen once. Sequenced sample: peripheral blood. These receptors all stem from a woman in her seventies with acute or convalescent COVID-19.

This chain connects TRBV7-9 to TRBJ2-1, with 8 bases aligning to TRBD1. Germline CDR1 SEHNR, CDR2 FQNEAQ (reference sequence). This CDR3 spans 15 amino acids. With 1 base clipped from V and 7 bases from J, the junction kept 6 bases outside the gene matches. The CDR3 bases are TGTGCCAGCAGCTTAGAAGGGAACAGGGGGAATGAGCAGTTCTTC. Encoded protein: CASSLEGNRGNEQFF.

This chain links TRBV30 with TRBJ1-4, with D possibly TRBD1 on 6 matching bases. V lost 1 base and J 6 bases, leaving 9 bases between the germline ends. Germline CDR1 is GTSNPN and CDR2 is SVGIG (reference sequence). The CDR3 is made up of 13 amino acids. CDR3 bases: TGTGCCTGGAGTGGTACAGGGCATGAAAAACTGTTTTTT. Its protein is CAWSGTGHEKLFF. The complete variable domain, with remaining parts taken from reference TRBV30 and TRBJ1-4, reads SQTIHQWPATLVQPVGSPLSLECTVEGTSNPNLYWYRQAAGRGLQLLFYSVGIGQISSEVPQNLSASRPQDRQFILSSKKLLLSDSGFYLCAWSGTGHEKLFFGSGTQLSVL.

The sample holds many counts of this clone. The CDR3 DNA follows: TGTGCCAGCAGTTACTCGATGGGTGCGGCAGATACGCAGTATTTT. It specifies CASSYSMGAADTQYF. This chain links TRBV6-5 with TRBJ2-3; D gene unclear. The CDR3 is 15 residues long. The V and J ends lost 0 bases and 4 bases respectively, with 11 bases between them. Germline values: CDR1 MNHEY, CDR2 SVGAGI.

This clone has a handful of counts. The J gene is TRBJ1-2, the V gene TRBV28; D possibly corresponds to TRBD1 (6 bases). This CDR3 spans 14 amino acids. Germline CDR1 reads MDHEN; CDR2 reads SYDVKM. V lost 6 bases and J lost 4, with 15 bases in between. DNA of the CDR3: TGTGCCAGCAGCCCCGGGGGGCAGAGCTATGGCTACACCTTC. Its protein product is CASSPGGQSYGYTF.

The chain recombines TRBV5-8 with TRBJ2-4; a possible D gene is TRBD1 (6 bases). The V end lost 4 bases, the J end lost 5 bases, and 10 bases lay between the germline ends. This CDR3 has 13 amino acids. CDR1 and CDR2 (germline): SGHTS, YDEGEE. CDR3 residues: CASSTGQQNIQYF. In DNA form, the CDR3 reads TGTGCCAGCAGCACGGGACAACAAAACATTCAGTACTTC.